This TCR beta chain was recorded in a study of blood T cell repertoires in COVID-19. Study-wide background: Samples of COVID-19 (acute and convalescent) were obtained from the United States, Italy and Spain. In each case, the material was cDNA or gDNA derived from T cells, B-cell-depleted T cells, or PBMCs.

Per germline, CDR1 DFQATT and CDR2 SNEGSKA (reference sequence). V was pared by 5 bases and J by 3 bases, with 4 bases between. The CDR3 runs to 11 residues. As processed by the authors: Cell counts per sample came from amplifying reference gene primers. Clones were sequenced by immunoSEQ multiplex PCR, and TCRdb holds only the in-frame ones, with some missing. The V and J calls and clone size are taken from that table; D and trimming were inferred from the DNA. This sample has more than 250,000 clones, with 89% found just once. What was sequenced was peripheral blood. The receptor was derived from a man in his late teens or twenties who had recovered from COVID-19. This sequence joins TRBV20-1 and TRBJ1-4; D unclear. The DNA of the CDR3 is TGCAGTGCTCCAGCTAATGAAAAACTGTTTTTT. The encoded protein is CSAPANEKLFF.